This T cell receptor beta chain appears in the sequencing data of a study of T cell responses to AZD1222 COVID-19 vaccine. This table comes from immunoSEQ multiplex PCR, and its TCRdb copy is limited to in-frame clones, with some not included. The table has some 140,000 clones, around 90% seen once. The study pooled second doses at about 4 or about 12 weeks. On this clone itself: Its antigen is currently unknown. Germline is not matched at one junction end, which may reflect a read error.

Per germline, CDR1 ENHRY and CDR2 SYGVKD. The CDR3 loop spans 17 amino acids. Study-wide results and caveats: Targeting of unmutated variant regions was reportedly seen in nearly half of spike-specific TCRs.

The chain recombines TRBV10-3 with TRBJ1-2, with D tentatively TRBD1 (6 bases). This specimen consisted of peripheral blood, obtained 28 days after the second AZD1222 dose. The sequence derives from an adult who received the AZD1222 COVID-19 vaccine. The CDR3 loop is CAISDFIVGTTPYVYTF. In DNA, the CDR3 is TGTGCCATCAGTGACTTTATAGTCGGGACAACACCCTATGTCTACACCTTC.